This entry lists 8 T cell receptor beta chains sequenced from one sample in a study of CD4+ T cells in melanoma. Method: immunoSEQ multiplex PCR; TCRdb's copy keeps in-frame clones and lacks some. This sample has about 15,000 clones, with around four fifths found just once. The sample was cells from a culture (not recorded whether cultured in vitro). Receptors were obtained from a human donor with melanoma.

The chain is built from TRBV2 and TRBJ1-1; D remains ambiguous. The CDR3 consists of 14 residues. Germline-derived CDR1 and CDR2 are SNHLY and FYNNEI. V lost 2 bases to trimming and J lost 1 base, with 8 bases between them. CDR3 bases: TGTGCCAGCAGTGAAAGGAGGGCGAACACTGAAGCTTTCTTT. This translates into CASSERRANTEAFF.

This clone turned up a few times. The rearrangement uses TRBV7-9 and TRBJ1-2, with TRBD1 matching 7 bases. Trimming removed 5 bases from V and 7 bases from J; junction bases left unmatched: 10. This CDR3 is 14 amino acids long. Germline V CDR1 and CDR2: SEHNR, FQNEAQ (reference sequence). CDR3 DNA sequence: TGTGCCAGCAGCACCCAGGCAAGGGGGCTTGGCTACACCTTC. It codes for CASSTQARGLGYTF. Complete variable domain (other parts from reference TRBV7-9 and TRBJ1-2): DTGVSQNPRHKITKRGQNVTFRCDPISEHNRLYWYRQTLGQGPEFLTYFQNEAQLEKSRLLSDRFSAERPKGSFSTLEIQRTEQGDSAMYLCASSTQARGLGYTFGSGTRLTVV.

This clone was observed a single time. The V and J genes are TRBV11-2 and TRBJ1-2; no firm D call. V lost 4 bases and J lost 7, with 13 bases in between. The CDR3 extends over 13 amino acids. Germline assignment: CDR1 SGHAT and CDR2 FQNNGV. The chain's CDR3 is CASSSLAVRGYTF. The CDR3 DNA follows: TGTGCCAGCAGCTCCTTAGCGGTTCGTGGCTACACCTTC.

This chain joins TRBV30 and TRBJ2-5; tentatively, D is TRBD1 (6 bases). Per the germline V gene, CDR1 is GTSNPN and CDR2 is SVGIG (reference sequence). The CDR3 is made up of 14 amino acids. Trimming left V 4 bases short and J 2 bases short, with 14 bases between. The CDR3 sequence is CAWNRQVGQETQYF. CDR3 coding DNA: TGTGCCTGGAACCGACAGGTTGGGCAAGAGACCCAGTACTTC.

V gene TRBV7-9 combines with J gene TRBJ2-7, with D tentatively TRBD1 or TRBD2 (5 bases each). The CDR3 totals 15 residues. The germline V gene encodes CDR1 SEHNR and CDR2 FQNEAQ (reference sequence). V lost 2 bases and J lost 0, with 11 bases in between. CDR3 bases: TGTGCCAGCAGCTTATCGGGACGGACCTCCTACGAGCAGTACTTC. Amino acid sequence: CASSLSGRTSYEQYF.

V usage is TRBV10-2 and J usage is TRBJ2-5, with D maybe TRBD1 (6 bases). The CDR3 is 14 amino acids. Germline V CDR1 and CDR2: WSHSY, SAAADI. V was cut by 6 bases and J by 5 bases, with 16 bases left in between. The CDR3 spells CASREQGAGETQYF. CDR3 bases: TGCGCCAGCAGGGAACAGGGAGCTGGGGAGACCCAGTACTTC.

The chain links TRBV29-1 to TRBJ1-2, with no clear D. Trimming cost V 4 bases and J 1 base, with 16 bases left between them. The CDR3 runs to 15 residues. Germline CDR1 SQVTM, CDR2 ANQGSEA. The CDR3 reads CSVVPRQLGNYGYTF. The DNA for the CDR3 is TGCAGCGTTGTTCCGAGGCAATTGGGTAACTATGGCTACACCTTC. The full variable domain, rest sourced from reference TRBV29-1 and TRBJ1-2, is SAVISQKPSRDICQRGTSLTIQCQVDSQVTMMFWYRQQPGQSLTLIATANQGSEATYESGFVIDKFPISRPNLTFSTLTVSNMSPEDSSIYLCSVVPRQLGNYGYTFGSGTRLTVV.

This chain links TRBV6-5 with TRBJ1-2; D perhaps matches TRBD1 (5 bases). V lost 7 bases and J 3 bases, leaving 12 bases between the germline ends. The CDR3 length is 13 residues. Germline V gene lookup returns CDR1 MNHEY and CDR2 SVGAGI. This chain's CDR3 is CASTHPGDYGYTF. The CDR3 DNA reads TGTGCCAGCACCCATCCGGGGGACTATGGCTACACCTTC.